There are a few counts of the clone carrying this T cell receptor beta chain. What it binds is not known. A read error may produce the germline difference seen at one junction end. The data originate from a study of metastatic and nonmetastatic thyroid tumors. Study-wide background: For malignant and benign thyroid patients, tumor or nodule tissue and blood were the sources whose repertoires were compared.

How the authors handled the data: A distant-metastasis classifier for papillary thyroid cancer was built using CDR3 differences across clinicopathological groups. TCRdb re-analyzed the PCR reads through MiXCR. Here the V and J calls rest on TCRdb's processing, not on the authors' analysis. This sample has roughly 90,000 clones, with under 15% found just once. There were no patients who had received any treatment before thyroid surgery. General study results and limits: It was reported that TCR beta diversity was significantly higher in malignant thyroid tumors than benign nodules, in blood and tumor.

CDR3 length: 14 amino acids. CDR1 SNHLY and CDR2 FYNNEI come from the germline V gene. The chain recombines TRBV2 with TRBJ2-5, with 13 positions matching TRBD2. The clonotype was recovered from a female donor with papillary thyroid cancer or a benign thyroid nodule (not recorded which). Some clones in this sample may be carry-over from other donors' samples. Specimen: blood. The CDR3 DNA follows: TGTGCCAGCAGAGGGACTAGCGGGAAAGAGACCGAGTACTTC. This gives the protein CASRGTSGKETEYF.